A single sample gave rise to the 15 T cell receptor beta chains below, sequenced in a study of blood T cells in healthy people across ages. PCR was performed a second time for about 7 to 12 cycles using a sample-barcoded 5' primer and a J-beta primer mix. Each CDR3 protein is one row after TCRdb ran MiXCR on the 5' RACE reads. The table records more than 800,000 distinct CDR3 sequences, less than 35% of them present only once. The sample consisted of blood. All receptors derive from an elderly woman in good health.

This clonotype was seen only a few times. This chain joins TRBV7-9 and TRBJ1-1, with TRBD1 matching over 7 bases. CDR3 length equals 14 residues. J gave up 6 bases and V 5 bases, and 9 bases lay outside the gene matches. CDR1 is SEHNR, CDR2 FQNEAQ, per germline (reference sequence). DNA for the CDR3: TGTGCCAGCAGCGCCCGACAGGGAGTTCCTGAAGCTTTCTTT. As protein: CASSARQGVPEAFF.

This clonotype was seen at least ten times. V is TRBV6-1 and J is TRBJ2-5; no firm D call. The CDR3 spans 15 residues. Trimming removed 1 base from V and 4 bases from J, with 13 bases in between. The V gene's germline CDR1 is MNHNS and CDR2 SASEGT. CDR3 residues: CASSEGVGASETQYF. DNA for the CDR3: TGTGCCAGCAGTGAAGGGGTAGGAGCCTCAGAGACCCAGTACTTC.

V usage is TRBV21-1 and J usage is TRBJ2-7; the DNA was not used to check the table's D call, TRBD1. TRBV21-1 is a documented pseudogene. This CDR3 is built from 15 residues. The CDR3 is CASSPRQLVSCEQYF. As DNA, the CDR3 is TGTGCCAGCAGCCCAAGACAGTTAGTCTCCTGCGAGCAGTACTTC.

Notes on this clonotype: A much larger clone lies one base from this, so it may be a read error. The chain uses TRBV19 and TRBJ2-7; no reliable D call. The J call may be mistaken, given a closer DNA end match to TRBJ2-5. Germline CDR1 and CDR2: LNHDA and SQIVND (reference sequence). This CDR3 is built from 13 residues. The CDR3 coding sequence is TGTGCCGGTACCCTAAATTGGGGAGAGACCCAGTACTTC. Its protein product is CAGTLNWGETQYF.

Many counts were recorded for this clonotype. The rearrangement links TRBV29-1 to TRBJ1-2; a possible D gene is TRBD1 (5 bases). Trimming removed 3 bases from V and 4 bases from J, with 12 bases in between. The CDR3 is 13 amino acids. CDR1 is SQVTM and CDR2 is ANQGSEA in the germline V gene. The DNA for the CDR3 is TGCAGCGTTGAGGGGGGACGGATCTATGGCTACACCTTC. Translation gives CSVEGGRIYGYTF.

Concerning this clonotype: The junction differs from germline at one of its ends, possibly a read error. The chain links TRBV30 to TRBJ2-6; no firm D call. This CDR3 is 14 amino acids long. Germline V gene lookup returns CDR1 GTSNPN and CDR2 SVGIG (reference sequence). CDR3 in amino acids: CAWTRSSGTNVLTF. The DNA for the CDR3 is TGTGCCTGGACTAGATCCTCTGGGACCAACGTCCTGACTTTC.

Worth noting for this clonotype: A read error may be the cause here, since a much bigger clone is one base away. Here the CDR3 reads CTAGTGAKDTQYF. The CDR3 region has the DNA TGTACCGCCGGGACAGGGGCGAAAGATACGCAGTATTTT. The chain is built from TRBV10-3 and TRBJ2-3; 10 bases map to TRBD1. CDR1 and CDR2 (germline): ENHRY, SYGVKD. The CDR3 runs to 13 residues.

The chain couples TRBV30 to TRBJ2-7; 7 bases map to TRBD1. V trimming: 1 base; J trimming: 3 bases; junction bases outside the gene matches: 9. The CDR3 has 15 amino acids. From germline, CDR1 is GTSNPN and CDR2 SVGIG (reference sequence). CDR3: CAWSARGRGNYEQYF. The CDR3 nucleotides are TGTGCCTGGAGTGCCCGGGGCAGGGGGAACTACGAGCAGTACTTC. Full variable domain (rest looked up from reference TRBV30 and TRBJ2-7): SQTIHQWPATLVQPVGSPLSLECTVEGTSNPNLYWYRQAAGRGLQLLFYSVGIGQISSEVPQNLSASRPQDRQFILSSKKLLLSDSGFYLCAWSARGRGNYEQYFGPGTRLTVT.

This clonotype was seen a handful of times. This chain links TRBV6-6 with TRBJ1-4, with D possibly TRBD1 on 6 matching bases. CDR1 is MNHNY and CDR2 is SVGAGI in the germline V gene (reference sequence). This CDR3 comprises 15 residues. Trimming took off 2 bases at V and 4 bases at J, with 11 bases between the two ends. Here the CDR3 DNA reads TGTGCCAGCAGTTACCAAGGACAGCTTAATGAAAAACTGTTTTTT. Its translation is CASSYQGQLNEKLFF.

The V and J genes are TRBV5-1 and TRBJ1-1, with D tentatively TRBD1 (5 bases). The germline V and J ends were trimmed by 4 bases and 5 bases, with 24 bases remaining between them. The CDR3 has 17 residues. Germline CDR1 is SGHRS and CDR2 is YFSETQ. The CDR3, as DNA: TGCGCCAGCAGCGGCAGGGTTTCTGGTTTCGTGAGGACTGAAGCTTTCTTT. It is translated as CASSGRVSGFVRTEAFF. Full variable domain (outside the CDR3, taken from reference TRBV5-1 and TRBJ1-1): KAGVTQTPRYLIKTRGQQVTLSCSPISGHRSVSWYQQTPGQGLQFLFEYFSETQRNKGNFPGRFSGRQFSNSRSEMNVSTLELGDSALYLCASSGRVSGFVRTEAFFGQGTRLTVV.

This clonotype was found a few times. This rearrangement joins TRBV18 to TRBJ2-7; D might be TRBD1 (6 bases). Germline CDR1 and CDR2: KGHSH and LQKENI. The CDR3 totals 15 residues. Trimming left V 2 bases short and J 2 bases short, with 13 bases between. The CDR3 bases are TGTGCCAGCTCACCAAGGGACAAGCCAACCTACGAGCAGTACTTC. Amino acids: CASSPRDKPTYEQYF.

This clonotype was counted a few times. The chain links TRBV4-3 to TRBJ1-1, with D maybe TRBD1 (5 bases). The CDR3 has 12 residues. The V and J ends lost 3 bases and 11 bases respectively, with 13 bases between them. CDR1 and CDR2 from the germline V gene are LGHNA and YSLEER. The CDR3 protein is CASSQGLRAAFF. The CDR3 bases are TGCGCCAGCAGCCAGGGGCTCCGGGCGGCTTTCTTT.

CDR3 bases: TGTGCCACCAGTGATTTCCAGGGGAGGTTCCACTTT. It specifies CATSDFQGRFHF. This rearrangement joins TRBV24-1 to TRBJ1-6; D is possibly TRBD1 (6 bases). V was pared by 1 base and J by 17 bases, with 11 bases between. The germline CDR1 and CDR2 sequences are KGHDR and SFDVKD. This CDR3 is 12 amino acids long.

This clonotype occurred many times. J is TRBJ2-1 and V is TRBV7-2, with 9 bases fitting TRBD1. V was pared by 4 bases and J by 2 bases, with 3 bases of the junction left unmatched. The CDR3 totals 15 residues. Germline-derived CDR1 and CDR2 are SGHTA and FQGNSA. The CDR3 bases are TGTGCCAGCAGCTACGACAGGGGGGCCTACAATGAGCAGTTCTTC. Amino acids: CASSYDRGAYNEQFF.

In its sample, this clonotype was seen many times. The V gene is TRBV6-1, the J gene TRBJ2-1, with TRBD1 identical over 11 bases. V was pared by 2 bases and J by 8 bases, with 8 bases of the junction left unmatched. The CDR3 is 16 amino acids. Germline values: CDR1 MNHNS, CDR2 SASEGT. CDR3 nucleotide sequence: TGTGCCAGCAGTGAAACCGGGACAGGGGGTAGGGATGAGCAGTTCTTC. It specifies CASSETGTGGRDEQFF.